This TCR beta chain was recovered during a study of beta chain features in type 1 diabetes (dated by TCRdb to between 2018 and 2020). About the full investigation: No differences in mean age, gender distribution, total cell number or subset yield were found between patients and healthy donors. A total of 85 million to 110 million sorted cells were examined across all samples, and RNA yield correlated strongly with the number of cells per subset. In the study, TCRB repertoires of sorted circulating CD4+ T cell subsets from recently diagnosed type 1 diabetes patients were compared with those of matched healthy donors. Regulatory and stem cell-like memory subsets were obtained from only 8 patients and roughly eight healthy donors, while naive and central memory subsets were obtained from all 30 or so donors. Broader findings and caveats from the paper: A moderate but significant shortening of TCRB CDR3 length was observed in type 1 diabetes patients in all four CD4+ subsets. The naive, central memory and regulatory TCRB repertoires appeared to resemble one another more closely among patients than among healthy donors. PCR may preferentially amplify shorter templates, but because patient and control samples were amplified and corrected together, any resulting skew would affect both groups equally. Only small numbers of individuals were included in the HLA sub-analyses, which left unresolved whether HLA type had any influence on TCRB rearrangement. Because cDNA was sequenced instead of genomic DNA, highly expressing activated cells could be over-represented, though the groups showed no difference in activation or CD3 levels. Patients with type 1 diabetes made fewer insertions and deleted more nucleotides at VDJ recombination sites, implying thymic rearrangement abnormalities.

A single peripheral blood draw of 95 to 150 mL on average was collected from each donor into heparinised tubes. A BD FACSAria II was used to sort naive, central memory, regulatory and stem cell-like memory CD4+ T cells with a panel that included CD45RO, CCR7, CD25, CD127, CD95 and CD27. All sorted populations exceeded 95% purity. Right away, PBMCs were isolated by Lymphoprep density gradient centrifugation and were stained directly, with no culture step. So that batch effects would be minimized, each experiment stained and sorted samples in pairs, pairing one healthy donor with one patient. From cysteine to phenylalanine, the CDR3 is 17 amino acids long. Just CDR3 DNA is preserved here, 51 bases in frame from base 1. CDR1 LNHDA and CDR2 SQIVND were looked up in the germline V gene (reference sequence). After removal of 6 bases from V and 6 bases from J, the junction retains 9 bases not matched to a gene.

Of note for this clone: Its target antigen remains unknown. The sample holds no much larger clone one base away, and base qualities are not on file.

The entire isolated RNA was reverse transcribed using the High Capacity cDNA Reverse Transcription Kit, and thus expressed TCRB transcripts were sequenced. Naive, central memory and regulatory T cell samples underwent deep immunoSEQ sequencing, averaging roughly 3.4 million total reads per sample. After sorted cells were lysed in RLT buffer, RNA was extracted with DNase-treated RNeasy Micro or Mini kits, with the choice depending on cell number. To prevent cross-contamination, each cell subset was processed individually, whereas patient and healthy donor samples were processed jointly. Using the immunoSEQ multiplex PCR, TCRB sequences were amplified from cDNA into 87-bp fragments spanning the CDR3 region. Sequencing of the amplicons was performed on the Illumina HiSeq platform. As for the authors' bioinformatics: PCR bias was computationally corrected using synthetic template baselines, reads within Hamming distance 2 were collapsed, and singletons that could not be merged were discarded. Reads were aligned against IMGT so that V, D and J genes, CDR3 length and insertions or deletions at six rearrangement sites could be assigned. Within each subset, clonotype counts were normalized to the number of sorted cells before true diversity and Gini coefficients were calculated with the tcR R package. The overlap coefficient, calculated on TCRB nucleotide sequences, was used to measure repertoire sharing. As a proxy for the pre-selection repertoire, out-of-frame TCRB sequences from naive cells were analyzed. TCRdb holds this immuneACCESS table with in-frame rearrangements only. Some clones are missing; in checked studies, unresolved V genes explain under half, and the rest has no known cause. That table furnishes V, J and clone size, whereas the DNA furnished D and trimming. The sample table shows a few hundred thousand clones, and more than 12% are seen once. Approximately 0.02% of the sample is held by the ten biggest clonotypes.

The sequenced material came from naive CD4+ T cells from blood. Read against the paper, the sample's cell subset or site label means: true naive CD4+ T cells. The receptor comes from a woman aged 18-29 years in good health. The chain couples TRBV19 to TRBJ2-1; the central 15 bases match TRBD2. CDR3 loop: CASRLPGLAGGPNEQFF. In nucleotides, the sequence is TGTGCCAGTAGACTTCCGGGACTAGCGGGAGGACCCAATGAGCAGTTCTTC.